Shown below are 16 T cell receptor beta chains from a single sample sequenced in a study of blood T cell repertoires in COVID-19. Clones were read by immunoSEQ multiplex PCR, and TCRdb kept only the in-frame ones, dropping some. This table has about 100,000 clones, roughly 90% appearing once. The sequenced sample consisted of peripheral blood. Receptor source: a man between 70 and 80 years old with acute or convalescent COVID-19.

The chain links TRBV7-9 to TRBJ1-4; D gene ambiguous. V was cut by 5 bases and J by 0 bases, with 7 bases left in between. The CDR3 sequence is 14 residues long. Per the germline V gene, CDR1 is SEHNR and CDR2 is FQNEAQ (reference sequence). The CDR3 here is CASSRRATNEKLFF. CDR3 nucleotide sequence: TGTGCCAGCAGCCGACGGGCAACTAATGAAAAACTGTTTTTT.

V usage is TRBV27 and J usage is TRBJ1-2; no definite D call. Germline CDR1 is MNHEY and CDR2 is SMNVEV (reference sequence). Trimming removed 5 bases at V and 8 bases at J, with 15 bases between. This CDR3 is built from 13 residues. CDR3 sequence: CASSEAHLEGYTF. The CDR3, as DNA: TGTGCCAGCAGTGAGGCCCACCTCGAGGGCTACACCTTC.

The CDR3 loop reads CASSRQGAHLGAFF. CDR3 in DNA: TGTGCCAGCAGCCGGCAGGGGGCGCATCTCGGAGCTTTCTTT. The chain links TRBV14 to TRBJ1-1; TRBD1 matches 8 bases. CDR3 length: 14 amino acids. The V segment lost 4 bases and the J segment 10 bases; nucleotides outside the gene matches: 11. Per germline, CDR1 SGHDN and CDR2 FVKESK.

This sequence joins TRBV3-1 (or the pseudogene TRBV3-2) and TRBJ2-2; tentatively, D is TRBD2 (6 bases). V was clipped by 3 bases and J by 5 bases, with 13 bases between them. This CDR3 region has 15 residues. Looked up from germline, CDR1 is LGHDT and CDR2 is YNNKEL (reference sequence). The CDR3 region is CASSHGGTVTGELFF. CDR3 nucleotides: TGTGCCAGCAGCCACGGCGGGACCGTTACCGGGGAGCTGTTTTTT.

In DNA, the CDR3 is TGTGCCATCAGTGGTGGCGACAGGGGTAACTATGGCTACACCTTC. As protein: CAISGGDRGNYGYTF. The chain recombines TRBV10-3 with TRBJ1-2, with TRBD1 matching 8 bases. Losses at the gene ends were 4 bases for V and 1 base for J; bases not matched to a gene: 5. Germline CDR1 and CDR2: ENHRY and SYGVKD. This CDR3 is built from 15 residues.

This chain joins TRBV19 and TRBJ2-2, with 7 bases matching TRBD2. The CDR3 covers 15 residues. Germline-derived CDR1 and CDR2 are LNHDA and SQIVND (reference sequence). With V trimmed by 3 bases and J by 6 bases, 7 bases remained unmatched. Here the CDR3 DNA reads TGTGCCAGTAGTATTGGTGGGGGGGAGGCCGGGGAGCTGTTTTTT. Residues: CASSIGGGEAGELFF.

V is TRBV5-1 and J is TRBJ2-1, with D hard to call. Between the trimmed V and J ends, which lost 1 base and 5 bases, there was a span of 7 bases. The length of the CDR3 is 13 residues. Germline V gene sequence: CDR1 SGHRS, CDR2 YFSETQ. The CDR3 nucleotides are TGCGCCAGCAGCTTGATTCCTGACAATGAGCAGTTCTTC. Protein: CASSLIPDNEQFF.

Relative to its sample, this clone is medium-sized (0.01 to 0.1%). The J gene is TRBJ2-1, the V gene TRBV7-3, with TRBD2 matching 7 bases. The CDR3 runs 15 residues. Germline V gene lookup returns CDR1 SGHTA and CDR2 FQGTGA. J gave up 5 bases and V 1 base, and 5 bases lay outside the gene matches. The CDR3 loop is CASSLMAGENNEQFF. The DNA of the CDR3 is TGTGCCAGCAGCTTAATGGCGGGAGAGAACAATGAGCAGTTCTTC.

V gene TRBV11-2 combines with J gene TRBJ2-5, with no clear D. The germline V gene encodes CDR1 SGHAT and CDR2 FQNNGV. The CDR3 has 12 residues. V dropped 6 bases and J dropped 4 bases, with 9 bases sitting between them. The CDR3 coding sequence is TGTGCCAGCAGTTTTAGAGGAGAGACCCAGTACTTC. Residues: CASSFRGETQYF.

J is TRBJ2-6 and V is TRBV7-3; 7 bases match TRBD2. Germline V gene data show CDR1 as SGHTA and CDR2 as FQGTGA. V lost 2 bases to trimming and J lost 2 bases; unmatched junction nucleotides: 6. The CDR3 spans 17 residues. CDR3 coding DNA: TGTGCCAGCAGCTTATGGCCCAGCGGGACTGGGGCCAACGTCCTGACTTTC. Protein: CASSLWPSGTGANVLTF.

This rearrangement joins TRBV27 to TRBJ2-5; D perhaps matches TRBD1 (5 bases). The V gene lost 3 bases and the J gene lost 5 bases, with 16 bases spanning the gap. Germline V gene lookup returns CDR1 MNHEY and CDR2 SMNVEV (reference sequence). The CDR3 contains 15 residues. Here the CDR3 DNA reads TGTGCCAGCAGTTTTTTCGTGGGGCCTGGGGAGACCCAGTACTTC. It encodes CASSFFVGPGETQYF.

The CDR3 sequence: CASSFDRPYEQYF. The CDR3 coding sequence is TGTGCCAGCAGCTTTGACAGGCCCTACGAGCAGTACTTC. V gene TRBV7-2 combines with J gene TRBJ2-7; tentatively, D is TRBD1 (6 bases). The CDR3 extends over 13 amino acids. The V and J ends lost 3 bases and 2 bases respectively, with 8 bases between them. Germline values: CDR1 SGHTA, CDR2 FQGNSA.

The rearrangement joins TRBV6-6 to TRBJ1-4; D not resolved. The germline CDR1 and CDR2 sequences are MNHNY and SVGAGI (reference sequence). There are 11 residues in the CDR3. The ends were cut back, 8 bases at V and 7 bases at J, with 8 bases in the middle. CDR3 nucleotides: TGTGCCAGCCGCGCGGCTGAAAAACTGTTTTTT. It yields the protein CASRAAEKLFF.

The chain employs TRBV27 and TRBJ2-7; 13 bases are shared with TRBD2. The CDR3 spans 15 residues. Germline CDR1 reads MNHEY; CDR2 reads SMNVEV (reference sequence). The V and J ends lost 6 bases and 2 bases, in that order; junction bases with no gene match: 4. The CDR3 region is CASSQGLAGTYEQYF. CDR3 DNA: TGTGCCAGCAGCCAGGGACTAGCGGGAACCTACGAGCAGTACTTC.

The chain couples TRBV2 to TRBJ2-5; the match to TRBD1 covers 8 bases. Germline CDR1 SNHLY, CDR2 FYNNEI. J gave up 0 bases and V 5 bases, and 8 bases lay outside the gene matches. The CDR3 spans 16 residues. As DNA, the CDR3 is TGTGCCAGCAGTAAATTTGGGACAGGCCACCAAGAGACCCAGTACTTC. It encodes CASSKFGTGHQETQYF.

This clone was recorded once. This sequence joins TRBV4-1 and TRBJ2-2, with TRBD1 matching over 9 bases. The CDR3 is made up of 16 amino acids. V shed 0 bases, J shed 5 bases, and the junction held 4 bases outside the gene matches. In germline, CDR1 is MGHRA, CDR2 YSYEKL. The CDR3 region has the DNA TGCGCCAGCAGCCAAGATCCGACAGGGGGTACCGGGGAGCTGTTTTTT. Its protein is CASSQDPTGGTGELFF.